These T cell receptor beta chains were read from a single sample in a study of T-cell memory formation after mild COVID-19. In TCRdb, the 5' RACE reads were re-called with MiXCR into one record per CDR3 protein. The data show 400,000 to 550,000 distinct CDR3 sequences, 20% to 30% seen once. The sample was PBMCs or a T cell subset sorted from them (not recorded which). The source is an adult woman who had mild COVID-19 (a few samples of this study predate the infection). Cell type and time point are not known. Both conserved end residues are part of each CDR3. Fields, in order: V gene, J gene, D gene, clone size, CDR3 DNA, CDR3 protein. D genes are given only for firm matches. The size entry is marked missing in some rows and otherwise reads once, few, many or a size class.

TRBV7-9	TRBJ1-2	.	.	TGTGCCAGCAGCTTAGGAGGGGCCTGGAGTGGCTACACCTTC	CASSLGGAWSGYTF
TRBV28	TRBJ1-5	.	few	TGTGCCAGCAGTAGCGCGCAGGGTGATCAGCCCCAGCATTTT	CASSSAQGDQPQHF
TRBV3-1	TRBJ2-1	.	.	TGTGCCAGCAGCCAAGATCCGGAATACAATGAGCAGTTCTTC	CASSQDPEYNEQFF
TRBV20-1	TRBJ2-3	.	few	TGCAGTGCCCCGAGGGGGTCCCGCACAGATACGCAGTATTTT	CSAPRGSRTDTQYF
TRBV6-5	TRBJ1-2	.	once	TGTGCCAGCAGTAACCGCGGGGCCCGGGATGGCTACACCTTC	CASSNRGARDGYTF
TRBV24-1	TRBJ2-5	TRBD2	few	TGTGCCACCAGTGATTTGGCTAGCGGGAGAACGGAGACCCAGTACTTC	CATSDLASGRTETQYF
TRBV2	TRBJ2-7	.	few	TGTGCCAGCAGACCGGGCCCGGCGGCCCACGAGCAGTACTTC	CASRPGPAAHEQYF
TRBV5-6	TRBJ1-5	TRBD1	.	TGTGCCAGCACCCTTTTACAGGGGATCAATCAGCCCCAGCATTTT	CASTLLQGINQPQHF
TRBV20-1	TRBJ1-5	TRBD1	few	TGCAGTGCGACAAACAGGGACAGATATAGCAATCAGCCCCAGCATTTT	CSATNRDRYSNQPQHF
TRBV27	TRBJ2-2	.	.	TGTGCCAGCAGCGGAGGAACGGTGACCGGGGAGCTGTTTTTT	CASSGGTVTGELFF
TRBV12-3/TRBV12-4	TRBJ1-5	.	few	TGTGCCAGCAGTTTTGGGGGGGAACAGCCCCAGCATTTT	CASSFGGEQPQHF
TRBV2	TRBJ2-4	TRBD2	.	TGTGCCAGCAGTCTCAATAGCGGGGGGGCCAAAAACATTCAGTACTTC	CASSLNSGGAKNIQYF
TRBV5-1	TRBJ2-7	TRBD2	many	TGCGCCAGCAGCTACACTAGCGGGGGGCCCTGGGAGCAGTACTTC	CASSYTSGGPWEQYF
TRBV19	TRBJ2-1	TRBD2	.	TGTGCCAGTAGTAGAGCCTTAGCGGGGGACTTGGATGAGCAGTTCTTC	CASSRALAGDLDEQFF
TRBV24-1	TRBJ2-1	TRBD2	.	TGTGCCACCAGGAGCGGGAGGGGGGAGGATGAGCAGTTCTTC	CATRSGRGEDEQFF
TRBV6-2/TRBV6-3	TRBJ2-5	.	.	TGTGCCAGCAGTTCACCAGGGGGTGGAGGGAGATGGACCCAGTACTTC	CASSSPGGGGRWTQYF
TRBV20-1	TRBJ1-5	.	.	TGCAGTGCTAGAGATTCGGCTAATCAGCCCCAGCATTTT	CSARDSANQPQHF
TRBV6-5	TRBJ2-7	TRBD1	.	TGTGCCAGCAGTAACGCATACAGGGGCTCCTACGAGCAGTACTTC	CASSNAYRGSYEQYF
TRBV5-4	TRBJ2-1	.	.	TGTGCCAGCAGCTTGGGACTAACCCCCCTTGATGAGCAGTTCTTC	CASSLGLTPLDEQFF
TRBV5-5	TRBJ2-3	.	.	TGTGCCAGCAGCTCAGACTCCCGCAGTGGGTGGTCATACACAGATACGCAGTATTTT	CASSSDSRSGWSYTDTQYF
TRBV30	TRBJ2-3	TRBD2	few	TGTGCCTGGACCCTGCTAGCGGTGAGCACAGATACGCAGTATTTT	CAWTLLAVSTDTQYF
TRBV19	TRBJ2-1	TRBD1	.	TGTGCCAGTAGTTCCACAGGGGGGAAAGAGCAGTTCTTC	CASSSTGGKEQFF
TRBV14	TRBJ2-1	TRBD2	.	TGTGCCAGCAGCTTTTTCAGACTGGAGTGGCGGGAGGATTACAATGAGCAGTTCTTC	CASSFFRLEWREDYNEQFF
TRBV7-3	TRBJ1-1	.	.	TGTGCCAGCAGCTTAACAAGGGAAGCCACTGAAGCTTTCTTT	CASSLTREATEAFF
TRBV7-2	TRBJ2-2	.	.	TGTGCCAGCAGCTTAGTATCGAGGCCCGGGGAGCTGTTTTTT	CASSLVSRPGELFF
TRBV9	TRBJ1-1	TRBD1	many	TGTGCCAGCAGCTCACAGGGGGCGAACACTGAAGCTTTCTTT	CASSSQGANTEAFF
TRBV2	TRBJ2-1	.	few	TGTGCCAGCAGTGAAAGGAGGGTGCTCGACAATGAGCAGTTCTTC	CASSERRVLDNEQFF
TRBV7-9	TRBJ2-3	.	once	TGTGCCAGCAGCTTGCCCTGGCCAACACGGACAGATACGCAGTATTTT	CASSLPWPTRTDTQYF
TRBV3-1	TRBJ2-5	TRBD1	few	TGTGCCAGCAGCCAAGATCCCGGACAGGGAAAGAAGTACTTC	CASSQDPGQGKKYF
TRBV12-3/TRBV12-4	TRBJ2-5	TRBD2	.	TGTGCCAGCAGCCGGACTAGGGGCCAAGTGACCCAGTACTTC	CASSRTRGQVTQYF
TRBV9	TRBJ2-1	TRBD2	.	TGTGCCAGCAGCCCCGGTGTTCTAGCGGGCGATGAGCAGTTCTTC	CASSPGVLAGDEQFF
TRBV24-1	TRBJ2-3	TRBD2	few	TGTGCCACCAGTGATTCTCGGGGGGGTCACACAGATACGCAGTATTTT	CATSDSRGGHTDTQYF
TRBV7-9	TRBJ2-3	.	.	TGTGCCAGCAGCTTGGGGGACGCAGGCACAGATACGCAGTATTTT	CASSLGDAGTDTQYF